The sequence of this TCR beta chain was determined in a study of CXCR3-negative and CXCR3-positive naive CD8 T cells. General study results and limits: Each naive subset displayed comparably high diversity, whereas memory CD8+ cells displayed much lower diversity. When CXCR3-positive naive cells were set against CXCR3-negative naive cells, the former had more hydrophobic TRB CDR3s. Freshly isolated PBMCs were used in most assays, given partial CXCR3 loss after freezing. The study found that naive CXCR3-negative and CXCR3-positive cells shared TRBV-TRBJ usage, while memory cells differed.

Turning to this clonotype: Its cognate antigen is unknown.

The CDR3 length is 17 residues. CDR1 and CDR2 (germline): SGHKS, YYEKEE (reference sequence). Naive CD8+ T cells carried a CD45RO-CCR7+CD27+CD95- phenotype. UMI-labeled TRB cDNA libraries were prepared by 5' RACE. TCRdb re-called the 5' RACE reads and gives one entry per CDR3 protein, without DNA. This sample contains approximately 120,000 distinct CDR3 sequences. The rearrangement joins TRBV5-5 to TRBJ2-1; TCRdb proposes TRBD1, but this gene call is untestable without DNA. This sequence was found in a human donor in good health. Some clones in this sample may be carry-over from other donors' samples. The sample comprised naive CXCR3+ CD8+ T cells from blood. Sample subset: CD45RO-CCR7+CD27+CD95- naive CD8+ T cells expressing CXCR3 (TNR3+). The CDR3 protein is CASSLSGTGVMDNEQFF.